Listed below are T cell receptor beta chains from one sample, sequenced in a study of blood T cells in healthy people across ages. TCRdb re-called the 5' RACE reads with MiXCR, one entry per CDR3 protein. Of 700,000 to 800,000 distinct CDR3 sequences in the sample, 40% to 45% were seen once. Sample: blood. Receptors originate from a woman aged 55-70 years in good health. CDR3s leave out the opening cysteine and the closing phenylalanine or tryptophan. Fields, in order: V gene, D gene, CDR3 protein. D genes are given only for firm matches.

v_call: TRBV5-1
d_call: .
cdr3_aa: ASSLLFDNEQF

v_call: TRBV29-1
d_call: .
cdr3_aa: SVPGTETYEQY

v_call: TRBV5-1
d_call: .
cdr3_aa: ASSLYGTDSNQPQH

v_call: TRBV4-1
d_call: TRBD1
cdr3_aa: ASRQDPNRGYDEQF

v_call: TRBV20-1
d_call: TRBD1
cdr3_aa: SARSGQGRTDTQY

v_call: TRBV20-1
d_call: TRBD2
cdr3_aa: SAHETSGKLTDTQY

v_call: TRBV2
d_call: TRBD2
cdr3_aa: ASKLAGGPYEQY

v_call: TRBV24-1
d_call: .
cdr3_aa: ATSDLWQETSSYNEQF

v_call: TRBV21-1
d_call: .
cdr3_aa: ASSAMDRVISYEQY

v_call: TRBV9
d_call: .
cdr3_aa: ASQFPGEDGYT

v_call: TRBV7-9
d_call: TRBD1
cdr3_aa: ASSPQGVGSYNEQF

v_call: TRBV6-1
d_call: .
cdr3_aa: ASKESHSSYEQY

v_call: TRBV20-1
d_call: .
cdr3_aa: SAMKDTEAF

v_call: TRBV7-3
d_call: .
cdr3_aa: ASSFGTRYEQY

v_call: TRBV3-1
d_call: TRBD1
cdr3_aa: ASSQEGQGVGEQY

v_call: TRBV12-5
d_call: TRBD2
cdr3_aa: ASGLGTSLETQY

v_call: TRBV27
d_call: .
cdr3_aa: ASSPAGTVSSYEQY

v_call: TRBV24-1
d_call: TRBD2
cdr3_aa: ATSDPRETGTSGRADTQY

v_call: TRBV6-2/TRBV6-3
d_call: TRBD1
cdr3_aa: ASTPRDRLLGQF

v_call: TRBV11-2
d_call: TRBD1
cdr3_aa: ACRPTGQVAYEQY

v_call: TRBV12-3/TRBV12-4
d_call: TRBD2
cdr3_aa: ASSFGGSNTGELF

v_call: TRBV5-1
d_call: TRBD2
cdr3_aa: ASSLGTSGPYNEQF

v_call: TRBV12-3/TRBV12-4
d_call: .
cdr3_aa: ASSLQLGVEDEQY

v_call: TRBV24-1
d_call: .
cdr3_aa: ATSDTRTVQETQY

v_call: TRBV7-9
d_call: TRBD1
cdr3_aa: ASQNRDSGGRTQY

v_call: TRBV29-1
d_call: .
cdr3_aa: SVGQPPDEQY

v_call: TRBV7-3
d_call: TRBD1
cdr3_aa: ASSPAGTASNYGYT

v_call: TRBV29-1
d_call: TRBD2
cdr3_aa: SAREGLADTQY

v_call: TRBV20-1
d_call: TRBD1
cdr3_aa: SATRTGGNQPQH

v_call: TRBV10-3
d_call: .
cdr3_aa: AISDTDNYGYT

v_call: TRBV5-1
d_call: TRBD2
cdr3_aa: ASSLDGGGPGNEQY

v_call: TRBV5-1
d_call: TRBD2
cdr3_aa: ASSSMRGGPRNEQF

v_call: TRBV12-3/TRBV12-4
d_call: .
cdr3_aa: ASSPLGTLRETQY

v_call: TRBV7-3
d_call: .
cdr3_aa: ASSENRVADGYT

v_call: TRBV13
d_call: .
cdr3_aa: ASCHRQPSNTGELF

v_call: TRBV5-1
d_call: TRBD1
cdr3_aa: ASSLTGTGEGYT

v_call: TRBV6-2/TRBV6-3
d_call: .
cdr3_aa: ASSYAGKETQY

v_call: TRBV20-1
d_call: .
cdr3_aa: SARALGGRSYNEQF

v_call: TRBV6-5
d_call: .
cdr3_aa: ASSYDGRPVQETQY

v_call: TRBV20-1
d_call: TRBD2
cdr3_aa: SARDIEAGGRADTQY

v_call: TRBV11-2
d_call: TRBD2
cdr3_aa: ASSQQREYPYEQY

v_call: TRBV29-1
d_call: TRBD1
cdr3_aa: SVERQGSETQY

v_call: TRBV14
d_call: TRBD1
cdr3_aa: ASSRQTGMYQETQY

v_call: TRBV21-1
d_call: .
cdr3_aa: ASSKESAGEFYEQY

v_call: TRBV20-1
d_call: TRBD1
cdr3_aa: SARVGDSLTYGYT

v_call: TRBV27
d_call: .
cdr3_aa: ASSLFDGRNTEAF

v_call: TRBV30
d_call: .
cdr3_aa: AWRRGGAATEAF

v_call: TRBV12-3/TRBV12-4
d_call: TRBD1
cdr3_aa: ASSHTGGLEGNTIY

v_call: TRBV5-1
d_call: .
cdr3_aa: ASSLGQKNEKLF

v_call: TRBV7-2
d_call: .
cdr3_aa: ASSLGRWNEQY

v_call: TRBV28
d_call: .
cdr3_aa: ASSATEVGSYNEQF

v_call: TRBV20-1
d_call: .
cdr3_aa: SARDPERSGSYNEQF

v_call: TRBV6-5
d_call: TRBD1
cdr3_aa: ASSKQGGYAEAF

v_call: TRBV7-2
d_call: TRBD2
cdr3_aa: ASSFWGSGGLLSYNEQF

v_call: TRBV29-1
d_call: TRBD2
cdr3_aa: SVGVGGTSSFYNEQY

v_call: TRBV7-9
d_call: TRBD1
cdr3_aa: ASRGQASNEQF

v_call: TRBV20-1
d_call: .
cdr3_aa: SARIQSMNTGELF

v_call: TRBV2
d_call: .
cdr3_aa: ASSEVRTDTQY

v_call: TRBV12-3/TRBV12-4
d_call: TRBD1
cdr3_aa: ASTLGATGQEKLF